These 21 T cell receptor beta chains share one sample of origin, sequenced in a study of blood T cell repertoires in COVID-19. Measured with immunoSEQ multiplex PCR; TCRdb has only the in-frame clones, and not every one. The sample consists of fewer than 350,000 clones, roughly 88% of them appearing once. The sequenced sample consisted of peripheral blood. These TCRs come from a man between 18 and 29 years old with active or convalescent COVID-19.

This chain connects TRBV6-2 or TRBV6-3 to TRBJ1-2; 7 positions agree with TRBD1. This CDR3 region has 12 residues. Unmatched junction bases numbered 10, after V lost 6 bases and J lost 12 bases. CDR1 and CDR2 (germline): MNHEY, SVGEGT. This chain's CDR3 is CASSRQGPVNTF. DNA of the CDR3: TGTGCCAGCAGCCGACAGGGTCCCGTCAACACCTTC.

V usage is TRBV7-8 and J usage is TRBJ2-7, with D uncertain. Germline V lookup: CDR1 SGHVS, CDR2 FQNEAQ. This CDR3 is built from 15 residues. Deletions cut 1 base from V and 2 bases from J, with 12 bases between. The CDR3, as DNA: TGTGCCAGCAGCTTAGGGCAGGTGAAAACCTACGAGCAGTACTTC. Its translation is CASSLGQVKTYEQYF.

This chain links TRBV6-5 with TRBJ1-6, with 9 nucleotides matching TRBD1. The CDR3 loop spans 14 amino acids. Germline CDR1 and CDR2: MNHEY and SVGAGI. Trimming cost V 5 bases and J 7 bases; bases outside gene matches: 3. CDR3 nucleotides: TGTGCCAGCAGTCGGGACAGGGTAAATTCACCCCTCCACTTT. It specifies CASSRDRVNSPLHF.

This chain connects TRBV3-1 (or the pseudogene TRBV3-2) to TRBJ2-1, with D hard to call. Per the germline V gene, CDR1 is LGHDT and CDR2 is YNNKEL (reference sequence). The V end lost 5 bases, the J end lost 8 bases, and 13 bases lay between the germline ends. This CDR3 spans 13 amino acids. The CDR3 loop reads CASSSPPVHEQFF. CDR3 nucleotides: TGTGCCAGCAGCTCACCCCCGGTGCATGAGCAGTTCTTC.

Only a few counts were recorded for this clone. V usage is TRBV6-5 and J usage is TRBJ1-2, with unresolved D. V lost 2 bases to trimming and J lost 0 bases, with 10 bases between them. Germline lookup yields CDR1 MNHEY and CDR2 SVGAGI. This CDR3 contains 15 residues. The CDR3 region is CASSYGTTANYGYTF. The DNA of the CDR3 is TGTGCCAGCAGTTACGGCACCACCGCTAACTATGGCTACACCTTC.

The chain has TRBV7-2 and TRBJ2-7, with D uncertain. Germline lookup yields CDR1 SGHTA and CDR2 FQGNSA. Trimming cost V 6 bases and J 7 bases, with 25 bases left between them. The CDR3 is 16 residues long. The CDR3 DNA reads TGTGCCAGCAGTAAACACCCCAGAGTCGCTTCCAGGGAGCAGTACTTC. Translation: CASSKHPRVASREQYF. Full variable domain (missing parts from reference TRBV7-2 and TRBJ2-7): GAGVSQSPSNKVTEKGKDVELRCDPISGHTALYWYRQSLGQGLEFLIYFQGNSAPDKSGLPSDRFSAERTGGSVSTLTIQRTQQEDSAVYLCASSKHPRVASREQYFGPGTRLTVT.

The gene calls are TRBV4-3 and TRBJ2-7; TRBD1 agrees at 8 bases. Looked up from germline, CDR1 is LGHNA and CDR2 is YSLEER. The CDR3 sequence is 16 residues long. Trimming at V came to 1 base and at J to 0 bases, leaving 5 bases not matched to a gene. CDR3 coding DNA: TGCGCCAGCAGCCAAGGGGACAGGTCCCACTCCTACGAGCAGTACTTC. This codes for CASSQGDRSHSYEQYF.

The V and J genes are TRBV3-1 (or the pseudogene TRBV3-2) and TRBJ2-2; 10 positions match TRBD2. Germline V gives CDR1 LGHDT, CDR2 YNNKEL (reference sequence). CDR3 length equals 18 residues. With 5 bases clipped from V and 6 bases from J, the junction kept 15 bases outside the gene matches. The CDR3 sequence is CASSRLDGSAGGAGELFF. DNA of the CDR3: TGTGCCAGCAGCAGACTGGATGGATCAGCGGGGGGGGCCGGGGAGCTGTTTTTT.

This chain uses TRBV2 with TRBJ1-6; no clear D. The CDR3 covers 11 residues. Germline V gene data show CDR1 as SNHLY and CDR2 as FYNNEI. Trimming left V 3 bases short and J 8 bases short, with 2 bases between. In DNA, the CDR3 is TGTGCCAGCAGTGACTATTCACCCCTCCACTTT. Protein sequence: CASSDYSPLHF.

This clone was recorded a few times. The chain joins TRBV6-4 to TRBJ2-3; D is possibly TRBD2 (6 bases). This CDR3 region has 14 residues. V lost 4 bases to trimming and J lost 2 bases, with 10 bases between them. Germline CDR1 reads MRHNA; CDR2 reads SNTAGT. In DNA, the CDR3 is TGTGCCAGCAGTGTCCGGGGGACCACAGATACGCAGTATTTT. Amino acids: CASSVRGTTDTQYF.

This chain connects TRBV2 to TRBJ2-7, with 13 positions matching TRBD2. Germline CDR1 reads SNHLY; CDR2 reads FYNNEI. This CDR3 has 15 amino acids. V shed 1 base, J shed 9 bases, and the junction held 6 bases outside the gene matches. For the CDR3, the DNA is TGTGCCAGCAGTGAAGATGGGACTAGCGGGGCGCGGCAGTACTTC. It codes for CASSEDGTSGARQYF.

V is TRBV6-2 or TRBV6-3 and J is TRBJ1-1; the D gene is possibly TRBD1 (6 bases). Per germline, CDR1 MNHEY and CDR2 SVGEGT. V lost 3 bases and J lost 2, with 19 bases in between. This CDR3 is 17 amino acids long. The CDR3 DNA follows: TGTGCCAGCAGTTATCGGCAGGGGCAGGGGTTAAACACTGAAGCTTTCTTT. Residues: CASSYRQGQGLNTEAFF.

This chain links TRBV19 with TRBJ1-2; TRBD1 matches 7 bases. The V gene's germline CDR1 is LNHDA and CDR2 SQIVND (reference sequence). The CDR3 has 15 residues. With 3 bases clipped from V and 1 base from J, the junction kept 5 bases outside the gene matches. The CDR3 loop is CASSILTGSNYGYTF. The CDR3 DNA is TGTGCCAGTAGTATTCTGACAGGGAGTAACTATGGCTACACCTTC.

The CDR3 DNA is TGTGCCAGCCGAGCCAGGGGCACTGGAAACACCATATATTTT. Amino acid sequence: CASRARGTGNTIYF. The chain recombines TRBV6-5 with TRBJ1-3; perhaps TRBD1 as D (6 bases). From germline, CDR1 is MNHEY and CDR2 SVGAGI. V gave up 8 bases and J gave up 2 bases, with 13 bases separating them. The CDR3 spans 14 residues.

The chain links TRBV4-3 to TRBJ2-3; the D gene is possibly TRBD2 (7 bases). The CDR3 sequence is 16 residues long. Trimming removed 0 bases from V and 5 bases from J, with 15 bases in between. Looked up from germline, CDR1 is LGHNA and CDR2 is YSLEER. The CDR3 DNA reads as TGCGCCAGCAGCCAAGATCCGGGGGGCGGGAGAGATACGCAGTATTTT. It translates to CASSQDPGGGRDTQYF.

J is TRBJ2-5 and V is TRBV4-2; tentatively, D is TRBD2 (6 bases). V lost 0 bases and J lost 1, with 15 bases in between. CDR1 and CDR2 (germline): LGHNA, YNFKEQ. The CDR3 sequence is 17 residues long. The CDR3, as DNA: TGTGCCAGCAGCCAAGATGGGGGTAGCGGCACCCAAGAGACCCAGTACTTC. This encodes CASSQDGGSGTQETQYF.

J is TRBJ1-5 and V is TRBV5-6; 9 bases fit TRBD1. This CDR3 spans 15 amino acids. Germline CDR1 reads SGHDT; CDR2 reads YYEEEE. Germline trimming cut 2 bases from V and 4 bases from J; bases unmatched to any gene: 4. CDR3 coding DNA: TGTGCCAGCAGCTTCGGGGACAGGGTGAATCAGCCCCAGCATTTT. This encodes CASSFGDRVNQPQHF.

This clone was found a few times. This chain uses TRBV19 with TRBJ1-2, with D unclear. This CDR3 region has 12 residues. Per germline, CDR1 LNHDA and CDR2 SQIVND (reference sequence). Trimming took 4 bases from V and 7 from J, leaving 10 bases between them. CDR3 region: CASSTDSFGYTF. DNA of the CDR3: TGTGCCAGTAGTACGGACTCGTTTGGCTACACCTTC.

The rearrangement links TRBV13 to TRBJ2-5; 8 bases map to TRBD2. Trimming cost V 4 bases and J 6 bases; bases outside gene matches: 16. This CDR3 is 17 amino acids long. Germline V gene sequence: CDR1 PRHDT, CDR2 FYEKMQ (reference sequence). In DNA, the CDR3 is TGTGCCAGCAGCTCCTGGACGGGACTAGATCAATTGAAGACCCAGTACTTC. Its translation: CASSSWTGLDQLKTQYF.

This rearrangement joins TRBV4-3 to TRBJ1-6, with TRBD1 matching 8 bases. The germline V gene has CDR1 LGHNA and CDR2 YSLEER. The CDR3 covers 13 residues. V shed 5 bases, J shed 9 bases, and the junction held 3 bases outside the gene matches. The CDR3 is CASSTDRGSPLHF. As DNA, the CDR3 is TGCGCCAGCAGCACTGACAGGGGTTCACCCCTCCACTTT.

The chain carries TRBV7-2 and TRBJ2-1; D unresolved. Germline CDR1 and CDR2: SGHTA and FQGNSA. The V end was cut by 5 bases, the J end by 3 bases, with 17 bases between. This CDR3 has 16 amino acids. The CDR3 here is CASSRVGGGYYNEQFF. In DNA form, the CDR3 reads TGTGCCAGCAGCCGGGTTGGCGGCGGATACTACAATGAGCAGTTCTTC.